This TCR beta chain derives from a study of CD8+ T cells in alopecia areata. Reverse transcription of extracted RNA yielded cDNA, which provided the sequencing template. Method: immunoSEQ multiplex PCR; TCRdb's copy keeps in-frame clones and lacks some. The sample records more than 85,000 clones, roughly three fifths being singletons. Treatment in this sample: oral pan-JAK inhibitor, 5-10 mg twice daily. Germline CDR1 reads SEHNR; CDR2 reads FQNEAQ (reference sequence). The CDR3 length is 11 residues. V shed 4 bases, J shed 11 bases, and the junction held 4 bases outside the gene matches. The receptor comes from a human donor with alopecia areata. Sequences were derived from CD8+ T cells sorted from blood, sampled at week 4, from a patient treated with tofacitinib. The V gene is TRBV7-9, the J gene TRBJ2-7, with 8 nucleotides matching TRBD1. The CDR3: CASSSTGDKYF. The CDR3 DNA sequence: TGTGCCAGCAGCTCGACAGGGGATAAGTACTTC.